A selection of T cell receptor beta chains follows, all from one sample in a study of blood T cells in healthy people across ages. Via MiXCR, TCRdb re-called the 5' RACE reads, giving one row per CDR3 protein. Altogether 600,000 to 800,000 distinct CDR3 sequences are present, 20% to 25% being singletons, with the ten largest covering roughly 3.9%. The sequenced material came from blood. The origin of the receptors is a man in his 70s in good health. CDR3s include the opening cysteine and the closing phenylalanine or tryptophan. D genes are given only for firm matches. Size is stated for part of the rows, as once, few or many counts, or as a class when the clone is expanded.

D gene: NA; clone size: NA; V gene: TRBV6-1; J gene: TRBJ1-1; CDR3 protein: CASSEVWKNTEAFF; CDR3 DNA: TGTGCCAGCAGTGAAGTTTGGAAGAACACTGAAGCTTTCTTT
D gene: NA; clone size: few; V gene: TRBV6-1; J gene: TRBJ1-5; CDR3 protein: CASNVIWAGNQPQHF; CDR3 DNA: TGTGCCAGCAACGTTATTTGGGCAGGGAATCAGCCCCAGCATTTT
D gene: TRBD2; clone size: many; V gene: TRBV24-1; J gene: TRBJ2-1; CDR3 protein: CATSAGRLGLGDNEQFF; CDR3 DNA: TGTGCCACCAGTGCGGGGCGTCTAGGACTAGGGGACAATGAGCAGTTCTTC
D gene: TRBD2; clone size: NA; V gene: TRBV6-6; J gene: TRBJ2-7; CDR3 protein: CASSYGGVTSGSYEQYF; CDR3 DNA: TGTGCCAGCAGTTACGGGGGGGTGACTAGCGGGTCCTACGAGCAGTACTTC
D gene: TRBD1; clone size: few; V gene: TRBV14; J gene: TRBJ1-4; CDR3 protein: CASSRLTADRGLEKLFF; CDR3 DNA: TGTGCCAGCAGCCGACTCACCGCGGACAGGGGACTTGAAAAACTGTTTTTT
D gene: TRBD1; clone size: NA; V gene: TRBV28; J gene: TRBJ1-2; CDR3 protein: CASSLGTAIGVSF; CDR3 DNA: TGTGCCAGCAGTCTAGGGACAGCCATAGGGGTTAGCTTC
D gene: NA; clone size: NA; V gene: TRBV29-1; J gene: TRBJ2-1; CDR3 protein: CSVVRQGSYSSYNEQFF; CDR3 DNA: TGCAGCGTTGTTCGTCAGGGGAGTTATAGCTCCTACAATGAGCAGTTCTTC
D gene: NA; clone size: NA; V gene: TRBV11-2; J gene: TRBJ2-1; CDR3 protein: CASSLDHGRENEQFF; CDR3 DNA: TGTGCCAGCAGCTTAGACCATGGACGAGAGAATGAGCAGTTCTTC
D gene: TRBD2; clone size: few; V gene: TRBV20-1; J gene: TRBJ2-5; CDR3 protein: CSAIFLAGVETQYF; CDR3 DNA: TGCAGTGCTATCTTCCTAGCGGGAGTTGAGACCCAGTACTTC
D gene: NA; clone size: few; V gene: TRBV20-1; J gene: TRBJ2-3; CDR3 protein: CSARYDGTDTQYF; CDR3 DNA: TGCAGTGCTAGATACGACGGTACAGATACGCAGTATTTT
D gene: NA; clone size: NA; V gene: TRBV5-1; J gene: TRBJ1-3; CDR3 protein: CASSLDSRPSGNTIYF; CDR3 DNA: TGCGCCAGCAGCTTGGATTCCAGACCCTCTGGAAACACCATATATTTT
D gene: TRBD2; clone size: NA; V gene: TRBV7-2; J gene: TRBJ2-4; CDR3 protein: CASSLVGGGDSKNIQYF; CDR3 DNA: TGTGCCAGCAGCTTAGTAGGCGGGGGGGACTCCAAAAACATTCAGTACTTC
D gene: NA; clone size: NA; V gene: TRBV15; J gene: TRBJ2-2; CDR3 protein: CATSRETNTGELFF; CDR3 DNA: TGTGCCACCAGCAGAGAGACTAACACCGGGGAGCTGTTTTTT
D gene: TRBD1; clone size: NA; V gene: TRBV12-3/TRBV12-4; J gene: TRBJ1-2; CDR3 protein: CASSEGTVNYGYTF; CDR3 DNA: TGTGCCAGCAGCGAAGGGACAGTAAACTATGGCTACACCTTC
D gene: NA; clone size: NA; V gene: TRBV20-1; J gene: TRBJ2-4; CDR3 protein: CSARDLTPDSLAKNIQYF; CDR3 DNA: TGCAGTGCTAGAGATTTGACTCCCGATAGCCTAGCCAAAAACATTCAGTACTTC
D gene: NA; clone size: NA; V gene: TRBV20-1; J gene: TRBJ1-5; CDR3 protein: CSARETGRYNQPQHF; CDR3 DNA: TGCAGTGCTAGAGAAACAGGGCGATACAATCAGCCCCAGCATTTT
D gene: TRBD1; clone size: NA; V gene: TRBV9; J gene: TRBJ1-2; CDR3 protein: CASSPRPRDSPYGYTF; CDR3 DNA: TGTGCCAGCAGCCCTCGCCCCCGGGACAGCCCCTATGGCTACACCTTC
D gene: NA; clone size: few; V gene: TRBV6-6; J gene: TRBJ2-7; CDR3 protein: CASSQVLSYEQYF; CDR3 DNA: TGTGCCAGCAGCCAGGTGCTCTCCTACGAGCAGTACTTC
D gene: TRBD1; clone size: NA; V gene: TRBV5-1; J gene: TRBJ1-4; CDR3 protein: CAGSLDTGGNEKLFF; CDR3 DNA: TGCGCCGGCAGCTTGGACACAGGGGGCAATGAAAAACTGTTTTTT
D gene: TRBD1; clone size: few; V gene: TRBV7-9; J gene: TRBJ1-1; CDR3 protein: CASTPDRGYYTEAFF; CDR3 DNA: TGTGCCAGCACCCCTGACAGGGGCTACTATACTGAAGCTTTCTTT
D gene: NA; clone size: NA; V gene: TRBV29-1; J gene: TRBJ2-1; CDR3 protein: CSAHRRDFEQFF; CDR3 DNA: TGCAGCGCCCACCGAAGGGATTTTGAGCAGTTCTTC
D gene: NA; clone size: NA; V gene: TRBV7-2; J gene: TRBJ2-7; CDR3 protein: CASSLEGWDYEQYF; CDR3 DNA: TGTGCCAGCAGCTTAGAGGGGTGGGACTACGAGCAGTACTTC
D gene: TRBD2; clone size: NA; V gene: TRBV25-1; J gene: TRBJ2-7; CDR3 protein: CASSVASPGLADHGQYF; CDR3 DNA: TGTGCCAGCAGTGTCGCATCTCCGGGACTAGCGGACCATGGGCAGTACTTC
D gene: NA; clone size: few; V gene: TRBV12-3/TRBV12-4; J gene: TRBJ1-1; CDR3 protein: CASSYTRGLTAEAFF; CDR3 DNA: TGTGCCAGCAGTTATACCCGGGGCCTTACTGCTGAAGCTTTCTTT
D gene: TRBD2; clone size: few; V gene: TRBV29-1; J gene: TRBJ2-1; CDR3 protein: CSVVPGLAGDNEQFF; CDR3 DNA: TGCAGCGTCGTGCCGGGACTAGCGGGAGACAATGAGCAGTTCTTC
D gene: NA; clone size: few; V gene: TRBV5-6; J gene: TRBJ2-1; CDR3 protein: CASSWAGRPPNEQFF; CDR3 DNA: TGTGCCAGCAGCTGGGCGGGACGTCCTCCCAATGAGCAGTTCTTC
D gene: TRBD1; clone size: NA; V gene: TRBV6-5; J gene: TRBJ1-4; CDR3 protein: CASSYSGTASNEKLFF; CDR3 DNA: TGTGCCAGCAGTTACTCCGGGACAGCCTCTAATGAAAAACTGTTTTTT
D gene: NA; clone size: NA; V gene: TRBV12-3/TRBV12-4; J gene: TRBJ2-7; CDR3 protein: CASSLGAGVTYEQYF; CDR3 DNA: TGTGCCAGCAGTTTGGGGGCGGGAGTGACCTACGAGCAGTACTTC
D gene: TRBD1; clone size: few; V gene: TRBV29-1; J gene: TRBJ1-2; CDR3 protein: CSHLRTGGFHTF; CDR3 DNA: TGCAGCCATCTTAGGACAGGGGGCTTTCACACCTTC
D gene: NA; clone size: many; V gene: TRBV5-1; J gene: TRBJ2-2; CDR3 protein: CASSSRDSITGELFF; CDR3 DNA: TGCGCCAGCAGCTCCCGGGACTCCATCACCGGGGAGCTGTTTTTT
D gene: NA; clone size: NA; V gene: TRBV6-6; J gene: TRBJ1-5; CDR3 protein: CASSYSWGQPQHF; CDR3 DNA: TGTGCCAGCAGTTACTCCTGGGGTCAGCCCCAGCATTTT
D gene: TRBD2; clone size: NA; V gene: TRBV28; J gene: TRBJ2-5; CDR3 protein: CASSPPRLAGLETQYF; CDR3 DNA: TGTGCCAGCAGTCCTCCGCGACTAGCGGGATTAGAGACCCAGTACTTC
D gene: TRBD2; clone size: few; V gene: TRBV12-3/TRBV12-4; J gene: TRBJ2-1; CDR3 protein: CASTPRTSGSNEQFF; CDR3 DNA: TGTGCCAGCACCCCAAGGACTAGCGGGAGCAATGAGCAGTTCTTC
D gene: NA; clone size: NA; V gene: TRBV24-1; J gene: TRBJ2-1; CDR3 protein: CATSDGDFPSYNEQFF; CDR3 DNA: TGTGCCACCAGTGATGGGGACTTTCCGTCCTACAATGAGCAGTTCTTC
D gene: NA; clone size: NA; V gene: TRBV6-1; J gene: TRBJ2-5; CDR3 protein: CASIRGPGLSETQYF; CDR3 DNA: TGTGCCAGCATCCGGGGGCCAGGTTTATCGGAGACCCAGTACTTC
D gene: TRBD1; clone size: NA; V gene: TRBV4-1; J gene: TRBJ1-2; CDR3 protein: CASSWQGAMSGGYTF; CDR3 DNA: TGCGCCAGCAGTTGGCAGGGGGCGATGAGCGGCGGCTACACCTTC
D gene: NA; clone size: few; V gene: TRBV12-3/TRBV12-4; J gene: TRBJ2-5; CDR3 protein: CASSLTPQGRGETQYF; CDR3 DNA: TGTGCCAGCAGTTTAACTCCGCAGGGACGGGGGGAGACCCAGTACTTC
D gene: TRBD1; clone size: NA; V gene: TRBV19; J gene: TRBJ2-6; CDR3 protein: CASSITRTGSTPGANVLTF; CDR3 DNA: TGTGCCAGTAGTATTACCCGGACAGGCTCAACCCCTGGGGCCAACGTCCTGACTTTC
D gene: TRBD2; clone size: NA; V gene: TRBV20-1; J gene: TRBJ2-7; CDR3 protein: CSAQTGGSSYEQYF; CDR3 DNA: TGCAGTGCTCAGACGGGGGGAAGCTCCTACGAGCAGTACTTC
D gene: NA; clone size: NA; V gene: TRBV27; J gene: TRBJ2-1; CDR3 protein: CASSLRVYNEQFF; CDR3 DNA: TGTGCCAGCAGTTTAAGAGTATACAATGAGCAGTTCTTC
D gene: TRBD2; clone size: few; V gene: TRBV4-2; J gene: TRBJ2-3; CDR3 protein: CASSQEGTSGSLNTDTQYF; CDR3 DNA: TGTGCCAGCAGCCAAGAAGGGACTAGCGGGAGCCTCAACACAGATACGCAGTATTTT
D gene: NA; clone size: NA; V gene: TRBV18; J gene: TRBJ1-5; CDR3 protein: CASSPKGQTLSNQPQHF; CDR3 DNA: TGTGCCAGCTCACCGAAAGGACAGACCCTTAGCAATCAGCCCCAGCATTTT
D gene: NA; clone size: NA; V gene: TRBV20-1; J gene: TRBJ1-1; CDR3 protein: CSAPDSLNTEAFF; CDR3 DNA: TGCAGTGCTCCAGACTCCCTGAACACTGAAGCTTTCTTT
D gene: TRBD2; clone size: once; V gene: TRBV20-1; J gene: TRBJ2-7; CDR3 protein: CSARDLGLAGTVQYF; CDR3 DNA: TGCAGTGCTAGAGATCTCGGACTAGCGGGAACGGTGCAGTACTTC
D gene: TRBD2; clone size: few; V gene: TRBV20-1; J gene: TRBJ2-1; CDR3 protein: CSGGGGAPTYNEQFF; CDR3 DNA: TGCAGTGGCGGGGGGGGAGCCCCAACCTACAATGAGCAGTTCTTC
D gene: NA; clone size: NA; V gene: TRBV27; J gene: TRBJ2-7; CDR3 protein: CASSYAGLNYEQYF; CDR3 DNA: TGTGCCAGCAGTTACGCAGGACTAAACTACGAGCAGTACTTC
D gene: TRBD2; clone size: NA; V gene: TRBV2; J gene: TRBJ2-7; CDR3 protein: CASSEALTSGRAEGYEQYF; CDR3 DNA: TGTGCCAGCAGTGAAGCGCTTACTAGCGGGAGGGCCGAGGGTTACGAGCAGTACTTC
D gene: NA; clone size: few; V gene: TRBV12-3/TRBV12-4; J gene: TRBJ1-1; CDR3 protein: CASSRQDLNTEAFF; CDR3 DNA: TGTGCCAGCAGCCGACAGGACTTGAACACTGAAGCTTTCTTT
D gene: NA; clone size: NA; V gene: TRBV10-3; J gene: TRBJ2-7; CDR3 protein: CAISELWGAYEQYF; CDR3 DNA: TGTGCCATCAGTGAGTTGTGGGGGGCCTACGAGCAGTACTTC
D gene: NA; clone size: many; V gene: TRBV7-9; J gene: TRBJ2-4; CDR3 protein: CASSPFGIAKNIQYF; CDR3 DNA: TGTGCCAGCAGCCCCTTCGGGATAGCCAAAAACATTCAGTACTTC